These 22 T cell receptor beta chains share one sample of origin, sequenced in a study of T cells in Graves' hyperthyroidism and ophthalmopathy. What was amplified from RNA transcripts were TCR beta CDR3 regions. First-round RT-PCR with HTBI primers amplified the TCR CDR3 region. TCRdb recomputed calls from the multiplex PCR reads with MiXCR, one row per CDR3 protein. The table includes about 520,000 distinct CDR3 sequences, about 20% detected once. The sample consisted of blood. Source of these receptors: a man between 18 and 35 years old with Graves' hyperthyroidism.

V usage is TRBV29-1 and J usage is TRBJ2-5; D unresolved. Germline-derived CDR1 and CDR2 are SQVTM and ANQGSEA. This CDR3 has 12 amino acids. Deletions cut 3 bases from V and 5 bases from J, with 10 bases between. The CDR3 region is CSVEVRTETQYF. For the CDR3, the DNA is TGCAGCGTTGAGGTCCGGACGGAGACCCAGTACTTC.

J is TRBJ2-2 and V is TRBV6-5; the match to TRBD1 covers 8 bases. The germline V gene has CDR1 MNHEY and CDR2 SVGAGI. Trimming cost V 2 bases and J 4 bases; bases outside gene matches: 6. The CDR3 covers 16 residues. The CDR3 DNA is TGTGCCAGCAGTTACGCAGGGGGCGCGTTCACCGGGGAGCTGTTTTTT. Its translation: CASSYAGGAFTGELFF.

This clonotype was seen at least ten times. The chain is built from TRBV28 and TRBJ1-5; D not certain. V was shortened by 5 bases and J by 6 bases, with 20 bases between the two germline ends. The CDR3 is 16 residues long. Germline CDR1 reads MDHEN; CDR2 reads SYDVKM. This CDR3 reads CASSPFRRSRSQPQHF. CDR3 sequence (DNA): TGTGCCAGCAGTCCCTTTAGGCGGAGTAGGAGTCAGCCCCAGCATTTT.

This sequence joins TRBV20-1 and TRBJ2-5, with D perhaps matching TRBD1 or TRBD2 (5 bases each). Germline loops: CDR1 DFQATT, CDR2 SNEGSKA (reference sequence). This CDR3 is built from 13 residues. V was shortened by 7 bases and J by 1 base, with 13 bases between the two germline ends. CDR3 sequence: CSGGRASQETQYF. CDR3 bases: TGCAGTGGGGGACGTGCTAGCCAAGAGACCCAGTACTTC.

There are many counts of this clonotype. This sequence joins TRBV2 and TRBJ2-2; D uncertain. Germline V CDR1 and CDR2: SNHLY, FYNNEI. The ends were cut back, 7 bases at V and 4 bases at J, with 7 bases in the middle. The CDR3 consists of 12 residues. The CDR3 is CASTDLTGELFF. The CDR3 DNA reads TGTGCCAGCACTGATCTCACCGGGGAGCTGTTTTTT. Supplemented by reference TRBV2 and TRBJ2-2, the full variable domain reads EPEVTQTPSHQVTQMGQEVILRCVPISNHLYFYWYRQILGQKVEFLVSFYNNEISEKSEIFDDQFSVERPDGSNFTLKIRSTKLEDSAMYFCASTDLTGELFFGEGSRLTVL.

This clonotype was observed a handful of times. CDR3 loop: CASNDRGRGWVAEAFF. CDR3 bases: TGTGCCAGCAACGATCGCGGTCGGGGATGGGTCGCTGAAGCTTTCTTT. The chain carries TRBV11-2 and TRBJ1-1; no clear D gene. Trimming pared 7 bases from V and 6 bases from J, leaving 24 bases between. The CDR3 spans 16 residues. Germline V gene data show CDR1 as SGHAT and CDR2 as FQNNGV.

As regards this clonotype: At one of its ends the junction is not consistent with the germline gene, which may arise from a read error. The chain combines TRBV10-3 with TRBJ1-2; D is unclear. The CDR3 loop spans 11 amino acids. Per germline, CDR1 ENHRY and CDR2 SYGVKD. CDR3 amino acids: CATLRRGGCTF. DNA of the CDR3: TGTGCCACCCTCAGACGAGGTGGCTGCACCTTC.

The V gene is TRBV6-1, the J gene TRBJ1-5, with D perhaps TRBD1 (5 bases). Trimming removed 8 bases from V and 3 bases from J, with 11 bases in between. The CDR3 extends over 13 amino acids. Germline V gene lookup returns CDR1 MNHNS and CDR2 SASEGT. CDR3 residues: CASGRGLNQPQHF. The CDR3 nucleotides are TGTGCCAGCGGTCGGGGACTCAATCAGCCCCAGCATTTT.

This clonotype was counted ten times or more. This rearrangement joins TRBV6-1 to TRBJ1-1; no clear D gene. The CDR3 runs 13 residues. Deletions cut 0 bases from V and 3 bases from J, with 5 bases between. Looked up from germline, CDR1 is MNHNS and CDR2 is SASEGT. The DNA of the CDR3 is TGTGCCAGCAGTGAAGCAGTGTACACTGAAGCTTTCTTT. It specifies CASSEAVYTEAFF.

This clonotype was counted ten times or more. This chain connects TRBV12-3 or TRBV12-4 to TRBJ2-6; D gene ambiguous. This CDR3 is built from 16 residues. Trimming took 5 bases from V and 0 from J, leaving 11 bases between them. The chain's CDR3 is CASSLRGGSGANVLTF. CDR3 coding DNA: TGTGCCAGCAGTCTCCGCGGTGGCTCTGGGGCCAACGTCCTGACTTTC.

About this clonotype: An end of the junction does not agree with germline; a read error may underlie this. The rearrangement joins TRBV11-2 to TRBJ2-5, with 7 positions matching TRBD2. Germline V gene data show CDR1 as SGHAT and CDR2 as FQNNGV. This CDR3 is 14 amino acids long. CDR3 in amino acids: CASSRAGVSETQHF. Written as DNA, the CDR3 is TGTGCCAGCAGTCGTGCGGGGGTGAGCGAGACCCAGCACTTC.

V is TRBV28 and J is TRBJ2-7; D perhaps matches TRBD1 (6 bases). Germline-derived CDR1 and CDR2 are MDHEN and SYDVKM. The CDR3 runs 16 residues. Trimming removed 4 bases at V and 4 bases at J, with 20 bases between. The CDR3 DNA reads TGTGCCAGCAGTTCTACCCGGTCGGCAGGGGAGTACGAGCAGTACTTC. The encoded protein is CASSSTRSAGEYEQYF.

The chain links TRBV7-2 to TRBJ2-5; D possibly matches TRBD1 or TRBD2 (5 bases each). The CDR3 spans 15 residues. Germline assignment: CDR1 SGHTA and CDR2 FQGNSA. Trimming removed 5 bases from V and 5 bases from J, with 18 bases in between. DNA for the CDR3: TGTGCCAGCAGCCCTTCTTGGGACCTGGGGGAGACCCAGTACTTC. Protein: CASSPSWDLGETQYF.

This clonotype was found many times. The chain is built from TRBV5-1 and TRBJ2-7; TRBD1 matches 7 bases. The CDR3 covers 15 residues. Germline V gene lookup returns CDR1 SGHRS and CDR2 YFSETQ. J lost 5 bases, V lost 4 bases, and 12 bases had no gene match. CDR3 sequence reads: CASSVNNRGFHEQYF. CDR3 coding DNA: TGCGCCAGCAGCGTGAATAACAGGGGATTCCACGAGCAGTACTTC.

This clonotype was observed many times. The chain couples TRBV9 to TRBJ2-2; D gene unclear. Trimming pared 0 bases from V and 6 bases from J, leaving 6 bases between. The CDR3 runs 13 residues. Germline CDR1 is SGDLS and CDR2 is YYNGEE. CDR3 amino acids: CASSVEVAGELFF. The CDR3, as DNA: TGTGCCAGCAGCGTAGAAGTGGCCGGGGAGCTGTTTTTT.

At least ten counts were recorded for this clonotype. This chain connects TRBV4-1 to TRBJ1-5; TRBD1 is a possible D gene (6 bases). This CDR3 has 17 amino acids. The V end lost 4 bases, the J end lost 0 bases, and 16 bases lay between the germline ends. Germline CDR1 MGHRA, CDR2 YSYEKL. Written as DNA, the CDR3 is TGCGCCAGCAGCCCCCTCCCCGGACAGAATAGCAATCAGCCCCAGCATTTT. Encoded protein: CASSPLPGQNSNQPQHF.

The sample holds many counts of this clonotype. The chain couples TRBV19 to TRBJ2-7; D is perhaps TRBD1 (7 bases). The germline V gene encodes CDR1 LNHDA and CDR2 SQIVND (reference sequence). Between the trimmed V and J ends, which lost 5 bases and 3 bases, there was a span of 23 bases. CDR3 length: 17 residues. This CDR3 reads CASSQGRGGTEIYEQYF. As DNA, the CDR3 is TGTGCCAGTAGTCAGGGCCGTGGGGGGACAGAAATCTACGAGCAGTACTTC.

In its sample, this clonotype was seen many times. The chain's CDR3 is CSAPRPGMSQPQHF. CDR3 coding DNA: TGCAGTGCCCCCCGACCAGGGATGAGTCAGCCCCAGCATTTT. The chain is built from TRBV20-1 and TRBJ1-5; TRBD1 might be the D (5 bases). Germline V CDR1 and CDR2: DFQATT, SNEGSKA (reference sequence). There are 14 residues in the CDR3. V shed 6 bases and J shed 6 bases, with 18 bases lying between them.

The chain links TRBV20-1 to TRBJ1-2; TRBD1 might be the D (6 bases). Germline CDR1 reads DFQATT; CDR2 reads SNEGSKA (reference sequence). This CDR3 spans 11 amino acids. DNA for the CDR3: TGCACTAAAGGAGGGGGCTATGGCTACACCTTC. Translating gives CTKGGGYGYTF.

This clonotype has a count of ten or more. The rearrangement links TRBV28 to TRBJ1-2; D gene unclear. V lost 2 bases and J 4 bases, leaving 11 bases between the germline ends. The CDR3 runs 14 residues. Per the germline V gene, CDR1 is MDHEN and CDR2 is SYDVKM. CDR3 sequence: CASSLSSASYGYTF. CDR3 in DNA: TGTGCCAGCAGTTTAAGCAGCGCTTCCTATGGCTACACCTTC.

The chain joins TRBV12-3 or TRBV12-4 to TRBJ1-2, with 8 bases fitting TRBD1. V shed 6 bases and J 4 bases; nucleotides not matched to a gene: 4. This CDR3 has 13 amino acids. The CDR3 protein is CASSRQGFYGYTF. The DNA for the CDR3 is TGTGCCAGCAGCCGACAGGGGTTCTATGGCTACACCTTC.

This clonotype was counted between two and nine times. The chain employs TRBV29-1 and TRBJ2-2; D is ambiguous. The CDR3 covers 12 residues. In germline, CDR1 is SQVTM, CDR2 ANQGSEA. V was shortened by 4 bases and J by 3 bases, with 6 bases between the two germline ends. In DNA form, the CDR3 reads TGCAGCGTTGTGCCTCACACCGGGGAGCTGTTTTTT. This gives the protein CSVVPHTGELFF.